This paragraph covers one T cell receptor beta chain sequence. This clone's antigen is unknown. Base-call qualities are not available, and no considerably larger clone is one nucleotide away. The data were obtained in a study of vaccination and CD4 T cells after COVID-19 (dated by TCRdb to the early 2020s). Background for the entire study: Every convalescent patient had a positive nasal swab PCR test for SARS-CoV-2, with mild disease in nine patients and severe disease in one. In 9 to 11 COVID-19 convalescent patients and 4 infection-naive healthy vaccine recipients, researchers compared the spike-specific CD4+ TCR repertoire from before mRNA vaccination with the repertoire from after. Post-COVID blood samples were collected from convalescent patients a median of around 96 days after diagnosis, with a range of roughly 35 to 170 days. Six males and four females were included in the convalescent cohort, with two Hispanic individuals, seven Caucasians, two Asians and one multiracial person represented. A few convalescent patients were sampled both early after vaccination (day 14) and late after vaccination (days 161 to 241). Post-vaccine blood samples were collected a median of approximately 77 days after the second vaccine dose, ranging from roughly 12 to 250 days. Two doses of either the Pfizer-BioNTech BNT162b2 vaccine (n=8) or the Moderna mRNA-1273 vaccine (n=2) were administered to participants.

The time point label on this specimen signifies: late sampling 161 to 241 days after vaccination in a few convalescent patients. The convalescent patients' positive SARS-CoV-2 PCR tests were from March to December 2020, which was before the Alpha, Beta and Delta variants emerged in the United States. PBMCs were separated from whole blood using Ficoll-Paque Plus gradient centrifugation and then either used fresh or cryopreserved at -140C. For CDR1 and CDR2, the germline V gene lists MNHEY and SVGEGT. The junction shows trimming of 5 bases on V and 4 bases on J, and the gene matches do not reach 1 base of it. From cysteine to phenylalanine, the CDR3 is 14 amino acids long. Of the read, only the CDR3 DNA is kept; its 42 bases are in frame from base 1. The investigation overall reported the following: Among the post-vaccine SARS-CoV-2-reactive clones in convalescent patients, a median 86.3% showed up only after vaccination, which suggests vaccine-specific priming. Relatively few convalescent patients were included in the study, and early timepoints after natural infection were not analyzed. Nearly all vaccine-specific clones in convalescent patients (304 of 307) were mono-reactive for SARS-CoV-2 spike rather than cross-reactive with common cold coronaviruses. The median count of SARS-CoV-2-reactive clonotypes went up from 21 after infection to some 38 after vaccination, although the change was not significant.

The method was PCR. TCRdb shows the sequencer as Illumina iSeq 100. In the source study's methods: Non-productive sequences were removed, and CDR3s that did not start with C, did not end with F or W, or were shorter than 7 amino acids were discarded. Similarity between CDR3 sequences was evaluated in R version 3.6.1 using Levenshtein distances (stringdist) and unrooted phylogenetic trees (ape). TCRdb trimmed public reads at Q25 via fastp, called clones via MiXCR and kept in-frame beta chains. Rows merge per CDR3 protein into single entries with the most common DNA and genes. The V and J calls follow TCRdb's processing rather than the paper's. The sample contains some 28,000 distinct CDR3 sequences, about half of them found a single time. 5% to 6.5% of the sample is taken by the ten largest.

The sequence was collected from a human donor who had recovered from COVID-19. The material sequenced was CD4+ T cells from blood, taken about 7 months after SARS-CoV-2 vaccination. The V gene is TRBV6-2 or TRBV6-3 and the J gene is TRBJ2-2, and 10 bases in between align with TRBD2. The CDR3 protein is CASSSGRATGELFF. The nucleotides read TGTGCCAGCAGTAGCGGGAGGGCCACCGGGGAGCTGTTTTTT.